Listed here are 27 T cell receptor beta chains from one sample, sequenced in a study of cytomegalovirus exposure and HLA in healthy donors. The PCR ran on 60 Vbeta and 13 Jbeta primers. This table comes from immunoSEQ multiplex PCR, and its TCRdb copy is limited to in-frame clones, with some not included. The data contain about 89,000 clones, about 85% of them singletons. Sequencing used PBMCs. The receptors stem from a man in his forties in good health and CMV-seropositive.

The chain links TRBV7-3 to TRBJ2-3; 8 positions agree with TRBD1. The J segment lost 3 bases and the V segment lost 2 bases, leaving 1 base of the junction unmatched. CDR1 and CDR2 (germline): SGHTA, FQGTGA. There are 14 residues in the CDR3. The CDR3 coding sequence is TGTGCCAGCAGCTTAGGACAGGGTACAGATACGCAGTATTTT. This codes for CASSLGQGTDTQYF.

This clone has only one observation. This rearrangement joins TRBV29-1 to TRBJ2-1; 9 bases are a match to TRBD2. The CDR3 extends over 14 amino acids. CDR1 is SQVTM and CDR2 is ANQGSEA in the germline V gene. V gave up 7 bases and J gave up 4 bases; unmatched junction bases: 8. The CDR3 spells CSGARREGYNEQFF. The DNA for the CDR3 is TGCAGCGGGGCCCGGCGGGAGGGGTACAATGAGCAGTTCTTC.

The chain is built from TRBV9 and TRBJ2-5; TRBD2 agrees at 8 bases. In germline, CDR1 is SGDLS, CDR2 YYNGEE. The CDR3 extends over 15 amino acids. The V and J ends lost 2 bases and 2 bases, in that order; junction bases with no gene match: 5. This CDR3 reads CASSVGAGVQETQYF. The CDR3 DNA is TGTGCCAGCAGCGTTGGAGCGGGGGTACAAGAGACCCAGTACTTC.

This clone has just one count. The chain carries TRBV5-8 and TRBJ1-5; a possible D gene is TRBD1 (5 bases). CDR3 length: 16 amino acids. The ends were cut back, 5 bases at V and 0 bases at J, with 15 bases in the middle. The V gene's germline CDR1 is SGHTS and CDR2 YDEGEE. This CDR3 is CASRSRSDISNQPQHF. CDR3 sequence (DNA): TGTGCCAGCAGGTCCAGGTCGGACATTAGCAATCAGCCCCAGCATTTT.

V gene TRBV7-8 combines with J gene TRBJ2-7; D remains unclear. Trimming took off 1 base at V and 4 bases at J, with 8 bases between the two ends. The V gene's germline CDR1 is SGHVS and CDR2 FQNEAQ. The CDR3 loop spans 13 amino acids. CDR3 nucleotides: TGTGCCAGCAGCTTAGATTCCCTGTACGAGCAGTACTTC. It is translated as CASSLDSLYEQYF.

J is TRBJ1-5 and V is TRBV28; TRBD1 matches 8 bases. Germline V gene lookup returns CDR1 MDHEN and CDR2 SYDVKM. The CDR3 runs 14 residues. Trimming took 5 bases from V and 5 from J; bases not matched to a gene: 5. The DNA for the CDR3 is TGTGCCAGCAGTGTTCAGGGGGCGCATCAGCCCCAGCATTTT. It translates to CASSVQGAHQPQHF.

This chain connects TRBV6-5 to TRBJ1-6; 12 bases are a match to TRBD1. The germline V gene encodes CDR1 MNHEY and CDR2 SVGAGI. Trimming cost V 6 bases and J 9 bases; bases outside gene matches: 6. This CDR3 is built from 15 residues. This CDR3 reads CASSSGTGGRSPLHF. The DNA for the CDR3 is TGTGCCAGCAGCTCCGGGACAGGGGGCCGTTCACCCCTCCACTTT.

The chain couples TRBV5-4 to TRBJ2-2, with 12 bases matching TRBD2. Trimming removed 4 bases from V and 6 bases from J; junction bases left unmatched: 4. Germline CDR1 reads SGHNT; CDR2 reads YYREEE (reference sequence). The CDR3 has 15 amino acids. The CDR3 sequence is CASSTSGRSAGELFF. CDR3 nucleotides: TGTGCCAGCAGCACTAGCGGGAGGTCGGCCGGGGAGCTGTTTTTT.

The rearrangement joins TRBV6-6 to TRBJ1-1; a weak D match, TRBD1 (6 bases). The V end was cut by 5 bases, the J end by 5 bases, with 15 bases between. Germline V gene sequence: CDR1 MNHNY, CDR2 SVGAGI (reference sequence). This CDR3 is built from 14 residues. The CDR3 reads CASSEGHVRTEAFF. As DNA, the CDR3 is TGTGCCAGCAGTGAGGGACATGTGAGGACTGAAGCTTTCTTT.

This rearrangement joins TRBV2 to TRBJ2-1; 9 bases map to TRBD1. The CDR3 totals 15 residues. CDR1 and CDR2 (germline): SNHLY, FYNNEI. Trimming at V came to 3 bases and at J to 4 bases, leaving 4 bases not matched to a gene. CDR3 in DNA: TGTGCCAGCAGTGATGCGGACAGGGGTTACAATGAGCAGTTCTTC. Encoded protein: CASSDADRGYNEQFF.

This clone came up once. V is TRBV10-1 and J is TRBJ2-5; 13 bases match TRBD2. CDR3 length: 16 residues. The V segment lost 4 bases and the J segment 1 base; nucleotides outside the gene matches: 3. Looked up from germline, CDR1 is WNHNN and CDR2 is SYGVQD (reference sequence). The CDR3 loop reads CASSGGTSGTQETQYF. CDR3 DNA sequence: TGCGCCAGCAGTGGAGGGACTAGCGGGACCCAAGAGACCCAGTACTTC.

To note about this clone: This CDR3 is also generated by other DNA sequences in the sample. This chain links TRBV29-1 with TRBJ1-2; a weak D match, TRBD1 (6 bases). Germline V CDR1 and CDR2: SQVTM, ANQGSEA. Trimming left V 4 bases short and J 2 bases short, with 11 bases between. The CDR3 has 13 amino acids. The CDR3 sequence: CSVGEGGNYGYTF. The CDR3 bases are TGCAGCGTTGGCGAGGGGGGGAACTATGGCTACACCTTC.

The rearrangement joins TRBV9 to TRBJ2-1; 9 nucleotides agree with TRBD1. The junction had 6 bases not matched to a gene; V was cut back by 4 bases and J by 4 bases. Germline V CDR1 and CDR2: SGDLS, YYNGEE. The CDR3 consists of 15 residues. As DNA, the CDR3 is TGTGCCAGCAGCATGGGACAGGGAACGTACAATGAGCAGTTCTTC. This sequence encodes CASSMGQGTYNEQFF.

The CDR3 coding sequence is TGCGCCAGCAGCCAGCATACTAGCGGGAGATCCTACGAGCAGTACTTC. As protein: CASSQHTSGRSYEQYF. The chain uses TRBV4-1 and TRBJ2-7, with 11 bases that match TRBD2. CDR1 MGHRA and CDR2 YSYEKL come from the germline V gene. V lost 3 bases and J lost 1; bases outside the gene matches: 5. This CDR3 has 16 amino acids.

The chain combines TRBV10-2 with TRBJ1-3; possibly TRBD1 for D (5 bases). Germline V CDR1 and CDR2: WSHSY, SAAADI. This CDR3 spans 15 amino acids. Deletions cut 3 bases from V and 0 bases from J, with 9 bases between. CDR3 bases: TGCGCCAGCAGTGAAGTGGGACTCTCTGGAAACACCATATATTTT. Translation gives CASSEVGLSGNTIYF.

As concerns this clone: A junction end diverges from the germline sequence, so it may reflect a read error. The chain recombines TRBV10-2 with TRBJ2-7; 9 bases are a match to TRBD1. Germline V lookup: CDR1 WSHSY, CDR2 SAAADI. The CDR3 is 14 residues long. CDR3 nucleotide sequence: TGCGCCAGCAGATGGACAGGGGAATCCTCCGAGCAGTACTTC. Its translation is CASRWTGESSEQYF.

The chain links TRBV2 to TRBJ2-7, with D unclear. This CDR3 has 11 residues. V lost 7 bases and J 4 bases, leaving 8 bases between the germline ends. Per the germline V gene, CDR1 is SNHLY and CDR2 is FYNNEI. The CDR3 is CASTGLYEQYF. CDR3 DNA sequence: TGTGCCAGCACGGGTTTATACGAGCAGTACTTC.

J is TRBJ2-1 and V is TRBV30; a weak D match, TRBD2 (6 bases). The V gene lost 3 bases and the J gene lost 1 base, with 13 bases spanning the gap. CDR3 length: 15 residues. Germline V gene data show CDR1 as GTSNPN and CDR2 as SVGIG (reference sequence). In DNA, the CDR3 is TGTGCCTGGAGCGAGATGGCGGGGTCCTACAATGAGCAGTTCTTC. This sequence encodes CAWSEMAGSYNEQFF.

J is TRBJ1-4 and V is TRBV4-1; no definite D call. This CDR3 is built from 15 residues. Trimming took off 0 bases at V and 0 bases at J, with 5 bases between the two ends. Germline CDR1 reads MGHRA; CDR2 reads YSYEKL. Here the CDR3 reads CASSQDSATNEKLFF. CDR3 coding DNA: TGCGCCAGCAGCCAAGACAGTGCAACTAATGAAAAACTGTTTTTT.

This sequence joins TRBV5-1 and TRBJ2-3; D remains unclear. The CDR3 runs 14 residues. The germline V gene has CDR1 SGHRS and CDR2 YFSETQ. Trimming took 2 bases from V and 1 from J, leaving 8 bases between them. This CDR3 reads CASSLAHGTDTQYF. The CDR3 DNA is TGCGCCAGCAGCTTAGCGCACGGCACAGATACGCAGTATTTT. Looking up the rest from reference TRBV5-1 and TRBJ2-3 gives the full variable domain: KAGVTQTPRYLIKTRGQQVTLSCSPISGHRSVSWYQQTPGQGLQFLFEYFSETQRNKGNFPGRFSGRQFSNSRSEMNVSTLELGDSALYLCASSLAHGTDTQYFGPGTRLTVL.

The rearrangement uses TRBV9 and TRBJ2-6; no firm D call. The V and J ends lost 0 bases and 0 bases respectively, with 7 bases between them. The CDR3 spans 16 residues. The germline gives CDR1 SGDLS, CDR2 YYNGEE. The CDR3 DNA reads TGTGCCAGCAGCGTAGTCAGTCCCTCTGGGGCCAACGTCCTGACTTTC. Residues: CASSVVSPSGANVLTF.

V gene TRBV5-1 combines with J gene TRBJ1-4; 7 bases agree with TRBD1. Germline V gives CDR1 SGHRS, CDR2 YFSETQ. Germline trimming cut 4 bases from V and 1 base from J; bases unmatched to any gene: 7. The CDR3 has 16 residues. CDR3 DNA: TGCGCCAGCAGCCCAGGGGGGCCTTTAACTAATGAAAAACTGTTTTTT. It yields the protein CASSPGGPLTNEKLFF.

The chain is built from TRBV29-1 and TRBJ2-3, with 8 bases matching TRBD1. The CDR3 extends over 14 amino acids. Per the germline V gene, CDR1 is SQVTM and CDR2 is ANQGSEA. V lost 4 bases and J lost 2; bases outside the gene matches: 5. DNA of the CDR3: TGCAGCGTTGCCCGGACAGGGCTCACAGATACGCAGTATTTT. Its protein is CSVARTGLTDTQYF.

This chain connects TRBV5-1 to TRBJ1-1; D uncertain. V lost 2 bases to trimming and J lost 10 bases, with 15 bases between them. Germline lookup yields CDR1 SGHRS and CDR2 YFSETQ. The CDR3 is made up of 13 amino acids. The CDR3 protein is CASSFRALEGAFF. CDR3 bases: TGCGCCAGCAGCTTCCGGGCCCTAGAGGGAGCTTTCTTT.

The CDR3 bases are TGTGCCAGCAGCTTAGCGGCAACTAGTCAAGAGACCCAGTACTTC. It yields the protein CASSLAATSQETQYF. The chain carries TRBV7-2 and TRBJ2-5, with D maybe TRBD2 (5 bases). The CDR3 sequence is 15 residues long. CDR1 and CDR2 (germline): SGHTA, FQGNSA. Trimming shortened V by 0 bases and J by 2 bases, and 10 bases separated the two germline ends.

This clone appeared a few times. The chain recombines TRBV7-2 with TRBJ2-7, with 7 nucleotides matching TRBD2. This CDR3 is 15 amino acids long. Germline CDR1 and CDR2: SGHTA and FQGNSA. The trim removed 4 bases at V and 4 bases at J, leaving 10 bases unmatched. The CDR3 reads CASSSPLGRGYEQYF. CDR3 sequence (DNA): TGTGCCAGCAGCTCCCCGTTGGGGCGGGGGTACGAGCAGTACTTC. Drawing the rest from reference TRBV7-2 and TRBJ2-7, the complete variable domain is GAGVSQSPSNKVTEKGKDVELRCDPISGHTALYWYRQSLGQGLEFLIYFQGNSAPDKSGLPSDRFSAERTGGSVSTLTIQRTQQEDSAVYLCASSSPLGRGYEQYFGPGTRLTVT.

The chain recombines TRBV9 with TRBJ2-5; D gene unclear. The J call may be faulty, since TRBJ2-7 better matches the DNA end. CDR1 and CDR2 from the germline V gene are SGDLS and YYNGEE. The CDR3 length is 14 residues. The CDR3 loop is CASSVDPSPYEQYF. Written as DNA, the CDR3 is TGTGCCAGCAGCGTAGACCCATCGCCCTACGAGCAGTACTTC.